This entry concerns a single TCR beta chain. Repertoires were generated with immunoSEQ multiplex PCR, while TCRdb's copy carries only in-frame clones and drops some. The sample holds about 54,000 clones; approximately 85% are singletons and the top ten take 1.2%. This sample is part of a study of OX40 agonist ivuxolimab in advanced cancers. The ends lost 4 bases at V and 2 bases at J; junction bases unmatched: 5. The CDR3 has 15 residues. Germline values: CDR1 SGDLS, CDR2 YYNGEE. The sequences come from CD4+ or CD8+ T cells sorted from blood, collected in a trial of the OX40 agonist ivuxolimab. The chain couples TRBV9 to TRBJ2-2, with 7 bases lining up with TRBD1. This receptor was obtained from an adult with an advanced solid tumor such as melanoma, head and neck, liver or kidney cancer. The CDR3 here is CASSTRDSNTGELFF. The CDR3 DNA follows: TGTGCCAGCAGCACCCGGGACAGTAACACCGGGGAGCTGTTTTTT.